The 6 T cell receptor beta chains below all came from one sample that was sequenced in a study of blood T cell repertoires in COVID-19. The repertoire was sequenced with immunoSEQ multiplex PCR; TCRdb's copy has only in-frame clones and lacks some. Of approximately 94,000 clones in the sample, just over 90% are singletons; the top ten hold just under 4%. The material sequenced was peripheral blood. The receptors here all came from a woman aged 45-65 years in a cohort sampled during active COVID-19.

The J gene is TRBJ1-5, the V gene TRBV6-1; 8 positions match TRBD1. The CDR3 runs 19 residues. The V gene's germline CDR1 is MNHNS and CDR2 SASEGT. V was pared by 4 bases and J by 0 bases, with 14 bases of the junction left unmatched. CDR3 DNA: TGTGCCAGCAGTGTCTTTCCACAGGGGGTTCTATATAGCAATCAGCCCCAGCATTTT. Amino acids: CASSVFPQGVLYSNQPQHF.

The CDR3: CASSLDGRNSPLHF. The CDR3 DNA is TGTGCCAGCAGCCTCGACGGGAGGAACTCACCCCTCCACTTT. This sequence joins TRBV7-3 and TRBJ1-6, with D uncertain. The V and J ends lost 5 bases and 10 bases respectively, with 15 bases between them. The CDR3 has 14 amino acids. CDR1 and CDR2 from the germline V gene are SGHTA and FQGTGA.

The gene calls are TRBV5-1 and TRBJ2-1, with 7 positions matching TRBD2. The junction had 3 bases not matched to a gene; V was cut back by 0 bases and J by 3 bases. The CDR3 covers 15 residues. Germline CDR1 is SGHRS and CDR2 is YFSETQ. The CDR3 coding sequence is TGCGCCAGCAGCTTGGGGCTAGCGGACTACAATGAGCAGTTCTTC. As protein: CASSLGLADYNEQFF.

The J gene is TRBJ2-1, the V gene TRBV4-1, with 7 bases aligning to TRBD2. Germline trimming cut 2 bases from V and 2 bases from J; bases unmatched to any gene: 6. The CDR3 length is 16 residues. Germline assignment: CDR1 MGHRA and CDR2 YSYEKL. CDR3 nucleotides: TGCGCCAGCAGCCAATTGCCAGCGGGACCCTACAATGAGCAGTTCTTC. Translated, it gives CASSQLPAGPYNEQFF.

The chain employs TRBV7-6 and TRBJ2-5; 7 bases line up with TRBD1. The germline V gene encodes CDR1 SGHVS and CDR2 FNYEAQ. The ends lost 5 bases at V and 4 bases at J; junction bases unmatched: 7. This CDR3 contains 14 residues. CDR3 sequence (DNA): TGTGCCAGCAGCCGACAGGGCTGGACAGAGACCCAGTACTTC. Its protein product is CASSRQGWTETQYF.

The chain couples TRBV3-1 (or the pseudogene TRBV3-2) to TRBJ1-1; the D gene is possibly TRBD1 (5 bases). Looked up from germline, CDR1 is LGHDT and CDR2 is YNNKEL (reference sequence). The CDR3 extends over 16 amino acids. Deletions cut 0 bases from V and 8 bases from J, with 19 bases between. The CDR3, as DNA: TGTGCCAGCAGCCAAGATCACAGTGGGGGGACCCTAGAAGCTTTCTTT. This translates into CASSQDHSGGTLEAFF.